This entry lists 30 T cell receptor beta chains sequenced from one sample in a study of blood T cell repertoires in COVID-19. Sequencing used immunoSEQ multiplex PCR; TCRdb keeps in-frame clones, though not all of them. The sample contains 200,000 to 250,000 clones, 84% of which appear only once. Source material: peripheral blood. These TCRs come from a woman between 50 and 59 years old with active or convalescent COVID-19.

The chain recombines TRBV5-5 with TRBJ1-1, with a weak D call TRBD1 (6 bases). Deletions cut 1 base from V and 4 bases from J, with 8 bases between. Germline V gene data show CDR1 as SGHKS and CDR2 as YYEKEE (reference sequence). This CDR3 has 13 amino acids. CDR3 protein: CASSLTGITEAFF. The CDR3 DNA reads as TGTGCCAGCAGCTTGACAGGGATCACTGAAGCTTTCTTT.

In DNA form, the CDR3 reads TGTGCCGGCAGTGGGGCTACAGGGAATGAGCAGTTCTTC. Protein: CAGSGATGNEQFF. The chain combines TRBV18 with TRBJ2-1, with D perhaps matching TRBD1 (6 bases). Germline V gene sequence: CDR1 KGHSH, CDR2 LQKENI. This CDR3 is 13 amino acids long. Trimming removed 11 bases from V and 7 bases from J, with 18 bases in between.

The chain recombines TRBV10-1 with TRBJ1-4; D is perhaps TRBD1 (5 bases). Deletions cut 4 bases from V and 7 bases from J, with 13 bases between. There are 14 residues in the CDR3. CDR1 and CDR2 (germline): WNHNN, SYGVQD (reference sequence). CDR3 nucleotide sequence: TGCGCCAGCAGTGGGGGCGGCATATCTGAAAAACTGTTTTTT. It yields the protein CASSGGGISEKLFF.

This clone was counted once. The chain carries TRBV21-1 and TRBJ2-7; TRBD2 is the table's D call, not checked against the DNA. TRBV21-1 is marked as a pseudogene. The CDR3 contains 16 residues. CDR3 sequence: CASSKVSLASSYEQYV. The CDR3 DNA sequence: TGTGCCAGCAGCAAAGTTAGTCTAGCGAGCTCCTACGAGCAGTACGTC.

The chain uses TRBV2 and TRBJ2-5; the match to TRBD1 covers 8 bases. J gave up 5 bases and V 6 bases, and 8 bases lay outside the gene matches. From germline, CDR1 is SNHLY and CDR2 FYNNEI. The CDR3 extends over 14 amino acids. CDR3 loop: CASRHDRGRETQYF. The CDR3 nucleotides are TGTGCCAGCAGACACGACAGGGGCCGGGAGACCCAGTACTTC. Complete variable domain (other parts from reference TRBV2 and TRBJ2-5): EPEVTQTPSHQVTQMGQEVILRCVPISNHLYFYWYRQILGQKVEFLVSFYNNEISEKSEIFDDQFSVERPDGSNFTLKIRSTKLEDSAMYFCASRHDRGRETQYFGPGTRLLVL.

This chain connects TRBV10-1 to TRBJ1-2; no clear D. Germline loops: CDR1 WNHNN, CDR2 SYGVQD (reference sequence). The CDR3 has 13 amino acids. V was trimmed by 9 bases and J by 4 bases, leaving 15 bases between them. In nucleotides, the CDR3 is TGCGCCAGGAAAGCCCTTCGCCGCTATGGCTACACCTTC. Amino acid sequence: CARKALRRYGYTF.

The chain couples TRBV9 to TRBJ2-7, with a weak D call TRBD2 (6 bases). Trimming shortened V by 7 bases and J by 3 bases, and 14 bases separated the two germline ends. The CDR3 covers 13 residues. Germline CDR1 reads SGDLS; CDR2 reads YYNGEE. The CDR3 DNA follows: TGTGCCAGCGCCATGGGCGGGAACTACGAGCAGTACTTC. It encodes CASAMGGNYEQYF.

This clone was detected only a few times. The chain couples TRBV9 to TRBJ1-3; no firm D call. Looked up from germline, CDR1 is SGDLS and CDR2 is YYNGEE. V dropped 0 bases and J dropped 0 bases, with 16 bases sitting between them. The CDR3 length is 18 residues. The chain's CDR3 is CASSVGPAVGYSGNTIYF. Written as DNA, the CDR3 is TGTGCCAGCAGCGTAGGTCCCGCCGTCGGTTACTCTGGAAACACCATATATTTT. The full variable domain, completed using reference TRBV9 and TRBJ1-3, is DSGVTQTPKHLITATGQRVTLRCSPRSGDLSVYWYQQSLDQGLQFLIQYYNGEERAKGNILERFSAQQFPDLHSELNLSSLELGDSALYFCASSVGPAVGYSGNTIYFGEGSWLTVV.

The J gene is TRBJ1-6, the V gene TRBV28; D possibly corresponds to TRBD1 (6 bases). The CDR3 contains 15 residues. Germline lookup yields CDR1 MDHEN and CDR2 SYDVKM. V dropped 3 bases and J dropped 7 bases, with 13 bases sitting between them. CDR3 amino acids: CASSFSGGLNSPLHF. The CDR3, as DNA: TGTGCCAGCAGTTTTTCGGGGGGCTTAAATTCACCCCTCCACTTT.

The chain joins TRBV16 to TRBJ1-6; TRBD1 might be the D (5 bases). Trimming shortened V by 2 bases and J by 7 bases, and 9 bases separated the two germline ends. Germline-derived CDR1 and CDR2 are KGHSY and FQNENV. The CDR3 has 14 amino acids. The CDR3 protein is CASSQRGGNSPLHF. CDR3 coding DNA: TGTGCCAGCAGCCAAAGGGGAGGAAATTCACCCCTCCACTTT.

The chain uses TRBV18 and TRBJ2-6, with 7 positions matching TRBD1. The CDR3 consists of 15 residues. CDR1 is KGHSH, CDR2 LQKENI, per germline. J lost 3 bases, V lost 4 bases, and 3 bases had no gene match. The CDR3 DNA follows: TGTGCCAGCTCACAAACAGGGGTTGGGGCCAACGTCCTGACTTTC. This gives the protein CASSQTGVGANVLTF.

The J gene is TRBJ1-1, the V gene TRBV20-1; 7 nucleotides align to TRBD1. The CDR3 length is 11 residues. J was trimmed by 11 bases and V by 6 bases; bases with no gene match: 9. Germline values: CDR1 DFQATT, CDR2 SNEGSKA (reference sequence). Written as DNA, the CDR3 is TGCAGTGCCCCCAGGGGGGCGCGTGCTTTCTTT. Its protein is CSAPRGARAFF.

CDR3 sequence reads: CASSSGSYEQYF. The CDR3 DNA reads as TGTGCCAGCTCATCCGGTTCGTACGAGCAGTACTTC. The gene calls are TRBV18 and TRBJ2-7; no clear D. The germline V gene encodes CDR1 KGHSH and CDR2 LQKENI. This CDR3 region has 12 residues. Trimming took 5 bases from V and 4 from J, leaving 9 bases between them.

The rearrangement joins TRBV28 to TRBJ2-7, with 11 bases aligning to TRBD2. J gave up 3 bases and V 5 bases, and 3 bases lay outside the gene matches. This CDR3 has 14 amino acids. CDR1 is MDHEN, CDR2 SYDVKM, per germline. The CDR3 loop reads CASSPGTSGYEQYV. The CDR3 nucleotides read TGTGCCAGCAGTCCCGGGACTAGCGGCTACGAGCAGTACGTC.

The chain uses TRBV14 and TRBJ1-1; D unclear. Germline V gives CDR1 SGHDN, CDR2 FVKESK. The CDR3 totals 13 residues. Trimming stripped 6 bases from V and 2 bases from J, with 10 bases between. CDR3 protein: CASRRERNTEAFF. Written as DNA, the CDR3 is TGTGCCAGCAGAAGGGAGCGAAACACTGAAGCTTTCTTT.

Only a few counts were recorded for this clone. The genes are TRBV6-5 and TRBJ1-2; D gene unclear. The germline CDR1 and CDR2 sequences are MNHEY and SVGAGI. Trimming pared 0 bases from V and 0 bases from J, leaving 8 bases between. The length of the CDR3 is 15 residues. This CDR3 reads CASSYSDNTNYGYTF. The DNA of the CDR3 is TGTGCCAGCAGTTACTCCGACAACACTAACTATGGCTACACCTTC.

Only a few counts were recorded for this clone. J is TRBJ2-2 and V is TRBV10-3; the D is unclear. Germline V lookup: CDR1 ENHRY, CDR2 SYGVKD. This CDR3 has 13 residues. Trimming shortened V by 5 bases and J by 0 bases, and 4 bases separated the two germline ends. The DNA for the CDR3 is TGTGCCATCAGTTCGGCGAACACCGGGGAGCTGTTTTTT. As protein: CAISSANTGELFF.

The chain has TRBV5-4 and TRBJ2-7; 9 nucleotides match TRBD1. Trimming at V came to 8 bases and at J to 12 bases, leaving 3 bases not matched to a gene. The CDR3 covers 9 residues. Germline-derived CDR1 and CDR2 are SGHNT and YYREEE (reference sequence). For the CDR3, the DNA is TGTGCCAGGACAGGGGGATGGTACGTC. The encoded protein is CARTGGWYV.

The chain links TRBV6-5 to TRBJ1-4; perhaps TRBD1 as D (5 bases). Germline values: CDR1 MNHEY, CDR2 SVGAGI. This CDR3 contains 14 residues. Trimming stripped 6 bases from V and 5 bases from J, with 13 bases between. CDR3 DNA sequence: TGTGCCAGCAGCAGGGCACAGGCCAATGAAAAACTGTTTTTT. Its protein product is CASSRAQANEKLFF.

DNA for the CDR3: TGTGCCAGCAACACTCAAAGGTTAGCAGGGAAAATCTATGGCTACACCTTC. This sequence encodes CASNTQRLAGKIYGYTF. The V gene is TRBV28, the J gene TRBJ1-2; D might be TRBD1 (5 bases). Germline assignment: CDR1 MDHEN and CDR2 SYDVKM. V lost 7 bases and J 4 bases, leaving 25 bases between the germline ends. There are 17 residues in the CDR3.

This chain joins TRBV7-9 and TRBJ1-6, with 8 bases matching TRBD1. The length of the CDR3 is 15 residues. CDR1 is SEHNR, CDR2 FQNEAQ, per germline (reference sequence). V gave up 8 bases and J gave up 9 bases; unmatched junction bases: 12. The CDR3 bases are TGTGCCAGCTTCCCCAGGGGGCAGGTCAGTTCACCCCTCCACTTT. This translates into CASFPRGQVSSPLHF.

About this clone itself: Other nucleotide sequences in the sample specify the same CDR3. For the CDR3, the DNA is TGCGCCAGCAGCTTAACAGCGGCAAATGAAAAACTGTTTTTT. Its translation is CASSLTAANEKLFF. The chain combines TRBV5-1 with TRBJ1-4; D uncertain. Germline CDR1 and CDR2: SGHRS and YFSETQ. V lost 2 bases to trimming and J lost 5 bases, with 10 bases between them. This CDR3 is 14 amino acids long.

This chain links TRBV3-1 (or the pseudogene TRBV3-2) with TRBJ2-5; 9 nucleotides align to TRBD2. The CDR3 extends over 13 amino acids. J gave up 4 bases and V 6 bases, and 3 bases lay outside the gene matches. CDR1 is LGHDT and CDR2 is YNNKEL in the germline V gene (reference sequence). The CDR3 spells CASSTLAGETQYF. CDR3 coding DNA: TGTGCCAGCAGTACACTAGCGGGAGAGACCCAGTACTTC.

The rearrangement uses TRBV7-9 and TRBJ2-5; D might be TRBD2 (7 bases). CDR1 is SEHNR and CDR2 is FQNEAQ in the germline V gene (reference sequence). V was trimmed by 5 bases and J by 2 bases, leaving 24 bases between them. This CDR3 region has 18 residues. Here the CDR3 reads CASSRAGASSGPQETQYF. The CDR3 DNA reads TGTGCCAGCAGCCGCGCGGGGGCGTCTAGCGGACCACAAGAGACCCAGTACTTC.

The chain is built from TRBV30 and TRBJ2-3; TRBD2 aligns across 8 bases. This CDR3 contains 15 residues. CDR1 GTSNPN and CDR2 SVGIG come from the germline V gene (reference sequence). Unmatched junction bases numbered 2, after V lost 0 bases and J lost 0 bases. The CDR3 reads CAWSVREASTDTQYF. CDR3 in DNA: TGTGCCTGGAGTGTGCGGGAGGCTAGCACAGATACGCAGTATTTT.

A single count supports this clone. The CDR3 bases are TGTGCCAGCAGTGAAGGTAAAGCGGGGCGACGGGGGACCCAGTACTTC. It translates to CASSEGKAGRRGTQYF. The chain has TRBV6-1 and TRBJ2-5; 7 bases are shared with TRBD2. The V segment lost 1 base and the J segment 7 bases; nucleotides outside the gene matches: 12. The CDR3 runs 16 residues. Germline assignment: CDR1 MNHNS and CDR2 SASEGT.

The chain carries TRBV6-5 and TRBJ2-2, with D tentatively TRBD2 (5 bases). Germline values: CDR1 MNHEY, CDR2 SVGAGI. Trimming took off 0 bases at V and 7 bases at J, with 9 bases between the two ends. The CDR3 is 14 residues long. CDR3 residues: CASSYSRDSGELFF. The CDR3 DNA reads TGTGCCAGCAGTTACTCGAGGGATAGCGGGGAGCTGTTTTTT.

The chain uses TRBV11-2 and TRBJ1-2; TRBD1 might be the D (5 bases). Germline assignment: CDR1 SGHAT and CDR2 FQNNGV. V was cut by 5 bases and J by 7 bases, with 20 bases left in between. This CDR3 is 15 amino acids long. The CDR3 spells CASSPTAGPTGGYTF. The DNA for the CDR3 is TGTGCCAGCAGCCCCACCGCCGGGCCTACAGGTGGCTACACCTTC. Full variable domain (remainder filled in from reference TRBV11-2 and TRBJ1-2): EAGVAQSPRYKIIEKRQSVAFWCNPISGHATLYWYQQILGQGPKLLIQFQNNGVVDDSQLPKDRFSAERLKGVDSTLKIQPAKLEDSAVYLCASSPTAGPTGGYTFGSGTRLTVV.

This sequence joins TRBV5-1 and TRBJ2-3; tentatively, D is TRBD1 (5 bases). Germline CDR1 is SGHRS and CDR2 is YFSETQ. With 3 bases removed from V and 0 bases from J, the gap between germline ends came to 11 bases. The CDR3 length is 15 residues. The CDR3 DNA follows: TGCGCCAGCAGCTATCGGACATCTAGCACAGATACGCAGTATTTT. Residues: CASSYRTSSTDTQYF. Supplemented by reference TRBV5-1 and TRBJ2-3, the full variable domain reads KAGVTQTPRYLIKTRGQQVTLSCSPISGHRSVSWYQQTPGQGLQFLFEYFSETQRNKGNFPGRFSGRQFSNSRSEMNVSTLELGDSALYLCASSYRTSSTDTQYFGPGTRLTVL.

This chain uses TRBV5-4 with TRBJ1-2, with TRBD1 as a possible D gene (5 bases). The CDR3 contains 14 residues. V lost 6 bases and J 7 bases, leaving 19 bases between the germline ends. CDR1 and CDR2 from the germline V gene are SGHNT and YYREEE (reference sequence). Here the CDR3 DNA reads TGTGCCAGCACCACGGGGGGGGTTGGTGTTGGCTACACCTTC. It translates to CASTTGGVGVGYTF.